This T cell receptor (beta chain) was captured by sequencing in a study of Graves' ophthalmopathy and Graves' hyperthyroidism. Study-level information: The authors collected peripheral blood at initial diagnosis, before any treatment. Study-level findings and limits: Ophthalmopathy progression prediction by the model yielded a sensitivity of approximately 70% and a specificity of about 72%. The blood repertoire also included most expanded thyroid clonotypes above 0.001 frequency.

Diagnosis relied on clinical symptoms, serum thyroxine, TRAb, thyroid ultrasound and orbital computed tomography. This clonotype was seen many times. Its antigen is not known. Amplification from RNA transcripts yielded the TCR beta CDR3 regions. A first-round RT-PCR used HTBI primers, followed by a second-round multiplex PCR. In TCRdb, the multiplex PCR reads were re-called with MiXCR into one record per CDR3 protein. Of 400,000 or so distinct CDR3 sequences in the sample, over 15% were seen once. CDR1 MNHEY and CDR2 SVGEGT come from the germline V gene. This CDR3 has 14 amino acids. V was trimmed by 2 bases and J by 0 bases, leaving 7 bases between them.

This receptor was identified in a woman aged 18-30 years with stable Graves' hyperthyroidism. The material sequenced was peripheral blood. The rearrangement joins TRBV6-2 or TRBV6-3 to TRBJ1-1; D perhaps matches TRBD1 (6 bases). The CDR3 region is CASSYDRMNTEAFF. CDR3 DNA sequence: TGTGCCAGCAGTTACGACAGGATGAACACTGAAGCTTTCTTT.